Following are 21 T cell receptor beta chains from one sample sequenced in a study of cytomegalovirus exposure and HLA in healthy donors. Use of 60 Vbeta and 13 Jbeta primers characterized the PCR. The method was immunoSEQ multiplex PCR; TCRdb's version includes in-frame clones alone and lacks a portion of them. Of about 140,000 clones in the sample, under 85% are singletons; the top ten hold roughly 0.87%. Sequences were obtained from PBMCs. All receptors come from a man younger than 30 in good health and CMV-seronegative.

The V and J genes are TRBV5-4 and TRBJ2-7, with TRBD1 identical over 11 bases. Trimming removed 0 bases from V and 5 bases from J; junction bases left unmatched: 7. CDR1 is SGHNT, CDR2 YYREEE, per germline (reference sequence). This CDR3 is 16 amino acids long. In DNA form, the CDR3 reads TGTGCCAGCAGCTTGGAGTCCGGGACAGGGGGACACGAGCAGTACTTC. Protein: CASSLESGTGGHEQYF.

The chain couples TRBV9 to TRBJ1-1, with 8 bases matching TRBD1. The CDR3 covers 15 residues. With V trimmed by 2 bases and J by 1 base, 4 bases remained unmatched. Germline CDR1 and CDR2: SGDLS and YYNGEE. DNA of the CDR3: TGTGCCAGCAGCGTTCAGGGGGCGGGGAACACTGAAGCTTTCTTT. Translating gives CASSVQGAGNTEAFF. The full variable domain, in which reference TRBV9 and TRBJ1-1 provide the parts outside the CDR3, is DSGVTQTPKHLITATGQRVTLRCSPRSGDLSVYWYQQSLDQGLQFLIQYYNGEERAKGNILERFSAQQFPDLHSELNLSSLELGDSALYFCASSVQGAGNTEAFFGQGTRLTVV.

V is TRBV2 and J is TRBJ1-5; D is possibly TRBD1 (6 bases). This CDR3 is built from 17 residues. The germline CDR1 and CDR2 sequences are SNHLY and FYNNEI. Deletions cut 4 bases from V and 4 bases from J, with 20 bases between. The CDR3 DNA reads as TGTGCCAGCAGTGGGGGGGCGGGGGGAGAGGCAAATCAGCCCCAGCATTTT. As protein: CASSGGAGGEANQPQHF.

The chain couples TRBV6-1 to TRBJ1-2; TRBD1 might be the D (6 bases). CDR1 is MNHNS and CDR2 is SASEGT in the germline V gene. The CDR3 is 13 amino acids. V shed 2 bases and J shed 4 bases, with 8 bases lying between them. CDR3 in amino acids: CASSEHRVYGYTF. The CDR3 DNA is TGTGCCAGCAGTGAACACAGGGTCTATGGCTACACCTTC.

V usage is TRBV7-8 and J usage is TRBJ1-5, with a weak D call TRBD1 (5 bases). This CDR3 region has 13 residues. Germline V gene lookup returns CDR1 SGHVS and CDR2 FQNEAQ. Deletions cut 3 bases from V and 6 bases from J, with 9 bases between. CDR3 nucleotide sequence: TGTGCCAGCAGCTTGGGGGGTAGTCAGCCCCAGCATTTT. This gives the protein CASSLGGSQPQHF. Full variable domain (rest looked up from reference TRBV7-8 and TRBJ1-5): GAGVSQSPRYKVAKRGQDVALRCDPISGHVSLFWYQQALGQGPEFLTYFQNEAQLDKSGLPSDRFFAERPEGSVSTLKIQRTQQEDSAVYLCASSLGGSQPQHFGDGTRLSIL.

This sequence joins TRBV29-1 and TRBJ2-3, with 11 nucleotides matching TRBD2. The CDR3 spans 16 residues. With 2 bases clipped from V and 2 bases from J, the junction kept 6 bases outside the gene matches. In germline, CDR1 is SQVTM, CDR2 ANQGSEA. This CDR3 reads CSVERLAGGPTDTQYF. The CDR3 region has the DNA TGCAGCGTTGAACGTCTAGCGGGGGGTCCCACAGATACGCAGTATTTT.

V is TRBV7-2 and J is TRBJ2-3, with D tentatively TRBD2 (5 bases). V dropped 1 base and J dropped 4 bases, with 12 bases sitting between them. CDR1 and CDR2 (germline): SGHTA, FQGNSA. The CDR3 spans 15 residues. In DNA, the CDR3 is TGTGCCAGCAGCTTAGTGGGCGGGCGCCCAGATACGCAGTATTTT. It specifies CASSLVGGRPDTQYF.

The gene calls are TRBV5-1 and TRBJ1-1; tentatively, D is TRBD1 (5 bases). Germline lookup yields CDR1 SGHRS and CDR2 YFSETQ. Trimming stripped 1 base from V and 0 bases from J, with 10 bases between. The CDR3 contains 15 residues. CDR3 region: CASSLLDTVNTEAFF. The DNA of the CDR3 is TGCGCCAGCAGCTTGTTGGACACTGTGAACACTGAAGCTTTCTTT. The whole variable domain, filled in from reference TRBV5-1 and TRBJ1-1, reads KAGVTQTPRYLIKTRGQQVTLSCSPISGHRSVSWYQQTPGQGLQFLFEYFSETQRNKGNFPGRFSGRQFSNSRSEMNVSTLELGDSALYLCASSLLDTVNTEAFFGQGTRLTVV.

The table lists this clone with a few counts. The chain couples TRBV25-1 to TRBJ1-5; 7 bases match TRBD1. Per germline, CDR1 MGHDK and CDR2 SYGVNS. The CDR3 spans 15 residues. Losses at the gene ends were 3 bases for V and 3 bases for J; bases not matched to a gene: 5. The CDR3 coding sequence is TGTGCCAGCAGTGAGCAAGGGACAGACAATCAGCCCCAGCATTTT. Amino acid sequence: CASSEQGTDNQPQHF.

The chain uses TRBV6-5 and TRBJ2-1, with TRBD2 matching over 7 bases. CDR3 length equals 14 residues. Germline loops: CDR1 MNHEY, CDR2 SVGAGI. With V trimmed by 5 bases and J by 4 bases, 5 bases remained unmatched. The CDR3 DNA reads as TGTGCCAGCAGTCCCCGGGGGGAATACAATGAGCAGTTCTTC. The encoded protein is CASSPRGEYNEQFF.

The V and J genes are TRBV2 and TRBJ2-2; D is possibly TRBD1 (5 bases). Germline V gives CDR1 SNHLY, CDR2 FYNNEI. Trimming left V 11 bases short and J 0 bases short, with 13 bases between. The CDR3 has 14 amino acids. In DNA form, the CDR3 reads TGTGCCTCCCAGGGAATGTCGAACACCGGGGAGCTGTTTTTT. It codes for CASQGMSNTGELFF.

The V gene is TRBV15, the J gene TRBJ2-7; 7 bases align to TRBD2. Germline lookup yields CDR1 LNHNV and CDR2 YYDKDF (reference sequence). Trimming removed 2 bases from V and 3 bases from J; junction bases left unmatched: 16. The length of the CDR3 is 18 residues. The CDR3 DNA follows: TGTGCCACCAGCAGATTAGAGGGAAGCGGGATGGCCTACTACGAGCAGTACTTC. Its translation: CATSRLEGSGMAYYEQYF.

CDR3 residues: CASGSAGSYNSPLHF. The DNA of the CDR3 is TGTGCTAGTGGTTCTGCAGGCTCCTATAATTCACCCCTCCACTTT. The V call is TRBV12-5, the J call TRBJ1-6; no clear D. Germline values: CDR1 LGHNT, CDR2 FRNRAP. The length of the CDR3 is 15 residues. The ends were cut back, 4 bases at V and 0 bases at J, with 7 bases in the middle.

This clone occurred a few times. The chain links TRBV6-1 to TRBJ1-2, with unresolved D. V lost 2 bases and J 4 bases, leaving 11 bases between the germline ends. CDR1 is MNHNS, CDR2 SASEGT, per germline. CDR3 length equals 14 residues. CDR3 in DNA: TGTGCCAGCAGTGAAAGCACGGGGAGCTATGGCTACACCTTC. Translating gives CASSESTGSYGYTF.

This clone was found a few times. Here the CDR3 DNA reads TGCGCCAGCAGCCAACCCAGCGGGGGGTACAATGAGCAGTTCTTC. Translation: CASSQPSGGYNEQFF. V usage is TRBV4-3 and J usage is TRBJ2-1; TRBD2 aligns across 9 bases. The CDR3 consists of 15 residues. Trimming took 2 bases from V and 4 from J; bases not matched to a gene: 3. The germline V gene encodes CDR1 LGHNA and CDR2 YSLEER.

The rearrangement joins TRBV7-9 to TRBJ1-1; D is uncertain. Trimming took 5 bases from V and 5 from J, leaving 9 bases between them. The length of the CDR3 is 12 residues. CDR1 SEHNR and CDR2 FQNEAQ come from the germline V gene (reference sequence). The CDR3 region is CASSISGTEAFF. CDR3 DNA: TGTGCCAGCAGCATTTCGGGGACTGAAGCTTTCTTT.

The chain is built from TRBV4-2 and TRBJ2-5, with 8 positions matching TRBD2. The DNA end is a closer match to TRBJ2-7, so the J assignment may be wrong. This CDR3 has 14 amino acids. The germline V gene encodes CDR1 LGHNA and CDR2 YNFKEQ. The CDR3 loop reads CASSSRGGSYEQYF. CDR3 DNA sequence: TGTGCCAGCAGCAGTCGGGGGGGTTCTTACGAGCAGTACTTC.

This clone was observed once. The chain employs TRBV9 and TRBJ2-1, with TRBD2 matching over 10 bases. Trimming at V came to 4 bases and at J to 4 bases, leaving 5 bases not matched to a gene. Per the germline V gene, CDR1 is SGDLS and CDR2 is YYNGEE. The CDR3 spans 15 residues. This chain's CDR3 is CASSTGTSVYNEQFF. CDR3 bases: TGTGCCAGCAGCACCGGGACTAGCGTATACAATGAGCAGTTCTTC.

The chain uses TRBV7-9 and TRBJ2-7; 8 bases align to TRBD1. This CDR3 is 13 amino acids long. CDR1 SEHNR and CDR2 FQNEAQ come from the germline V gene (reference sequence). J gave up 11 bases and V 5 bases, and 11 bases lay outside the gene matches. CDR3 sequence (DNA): TGTGCCAGCAGCCCCTCCGACAGGGGCCAAGAGTACTTC. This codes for CASSPSDRGQEYF.

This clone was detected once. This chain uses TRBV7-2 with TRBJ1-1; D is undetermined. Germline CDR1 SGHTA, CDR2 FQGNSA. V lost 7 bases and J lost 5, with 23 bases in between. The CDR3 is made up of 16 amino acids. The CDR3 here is CASTQYGPGSGTEAFF. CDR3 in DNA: TGTGCCAGCACCCAATACGGTCCGGGGTCCGGTACTGAAGCTTTCTTT. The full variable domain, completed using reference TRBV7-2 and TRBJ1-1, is GAGVSQSPSNKVTEKGKDVELRCDPISGHTALYWYRQSLGQGLEFLIYFQGNSAPDKSGLPSDRFSAERTGGSVSTLTIQRTQQEDSAVYLCASTQYGPGSGTEAFFGQGTRLTVV.

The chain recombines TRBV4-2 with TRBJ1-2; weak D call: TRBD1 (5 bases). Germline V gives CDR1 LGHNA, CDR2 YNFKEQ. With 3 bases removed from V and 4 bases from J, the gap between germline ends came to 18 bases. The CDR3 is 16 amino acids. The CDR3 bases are TGTGCCAGCAGCCATGCTAACCCCCAGGGATTCTATGGCTACACCTTC. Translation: CASSHANPQGFYGYTF.